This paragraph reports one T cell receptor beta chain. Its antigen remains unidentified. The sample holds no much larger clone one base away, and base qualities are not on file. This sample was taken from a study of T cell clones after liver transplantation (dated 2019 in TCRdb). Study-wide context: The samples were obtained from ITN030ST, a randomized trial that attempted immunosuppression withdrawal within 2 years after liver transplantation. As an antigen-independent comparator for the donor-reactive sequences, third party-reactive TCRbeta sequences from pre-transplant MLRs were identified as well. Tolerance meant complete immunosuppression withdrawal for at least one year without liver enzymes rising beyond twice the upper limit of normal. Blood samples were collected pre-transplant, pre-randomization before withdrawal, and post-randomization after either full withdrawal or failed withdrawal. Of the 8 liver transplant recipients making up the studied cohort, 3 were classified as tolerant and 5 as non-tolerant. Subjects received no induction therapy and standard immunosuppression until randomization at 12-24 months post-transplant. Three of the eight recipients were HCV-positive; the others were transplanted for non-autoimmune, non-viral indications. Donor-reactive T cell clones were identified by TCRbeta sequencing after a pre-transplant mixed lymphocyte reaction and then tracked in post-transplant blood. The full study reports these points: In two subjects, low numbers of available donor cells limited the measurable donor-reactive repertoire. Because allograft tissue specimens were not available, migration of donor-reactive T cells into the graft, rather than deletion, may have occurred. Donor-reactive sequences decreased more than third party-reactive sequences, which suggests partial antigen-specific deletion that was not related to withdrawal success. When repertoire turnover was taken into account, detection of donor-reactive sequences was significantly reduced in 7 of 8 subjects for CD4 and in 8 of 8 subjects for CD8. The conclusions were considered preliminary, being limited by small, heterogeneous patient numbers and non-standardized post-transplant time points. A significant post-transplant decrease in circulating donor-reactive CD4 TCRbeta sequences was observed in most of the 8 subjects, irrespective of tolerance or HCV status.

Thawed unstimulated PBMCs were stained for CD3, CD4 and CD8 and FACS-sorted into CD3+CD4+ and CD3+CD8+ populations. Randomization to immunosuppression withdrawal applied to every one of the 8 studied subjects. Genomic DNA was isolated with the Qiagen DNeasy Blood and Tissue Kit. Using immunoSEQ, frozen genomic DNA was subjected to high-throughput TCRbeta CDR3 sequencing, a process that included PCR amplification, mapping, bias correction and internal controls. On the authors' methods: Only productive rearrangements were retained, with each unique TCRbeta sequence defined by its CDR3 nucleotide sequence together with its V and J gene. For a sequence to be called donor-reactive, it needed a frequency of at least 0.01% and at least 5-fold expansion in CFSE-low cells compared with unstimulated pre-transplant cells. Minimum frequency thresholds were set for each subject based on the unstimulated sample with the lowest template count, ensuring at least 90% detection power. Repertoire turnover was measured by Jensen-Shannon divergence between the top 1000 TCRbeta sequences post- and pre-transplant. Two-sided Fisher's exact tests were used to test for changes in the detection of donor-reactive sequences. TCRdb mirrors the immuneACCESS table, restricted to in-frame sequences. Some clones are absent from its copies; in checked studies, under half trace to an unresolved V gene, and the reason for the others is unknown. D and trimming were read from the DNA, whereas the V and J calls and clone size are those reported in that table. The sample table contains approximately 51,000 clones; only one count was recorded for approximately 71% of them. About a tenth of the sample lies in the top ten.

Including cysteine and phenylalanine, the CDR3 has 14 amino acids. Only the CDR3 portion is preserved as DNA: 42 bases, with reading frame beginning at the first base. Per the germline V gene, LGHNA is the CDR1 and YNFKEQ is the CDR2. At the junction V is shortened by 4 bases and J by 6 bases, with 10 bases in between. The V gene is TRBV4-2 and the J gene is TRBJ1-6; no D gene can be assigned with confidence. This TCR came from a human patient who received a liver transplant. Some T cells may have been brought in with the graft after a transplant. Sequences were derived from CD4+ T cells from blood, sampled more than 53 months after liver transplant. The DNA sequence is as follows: TGTGCCAGCAGCCTCCAAGTGGGTAATTCACCCCTCCACTTT. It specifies CASSLQVGNSPLHF.